These 19 T cell receptor beta chains share one sample of origin, sequenced in a study of human T cells and chemical hapten exposure. From the RACE reads, TCRdb called clonotypes with MiXCR, one entry per CDR3 protein. The table has 95,000 or so distinct CDR3 sequences, under 12% seen once. As to time point: patch test 1, 2 weeks after DPC sensitization. The treatment was: therapeutic diphenylcyclopropenone sensitization with weekly scalp DPC. The material sequenced was whole blood, taken in connection with sensitization to the hapten diphenylcyclopropenone (DPC). These receptors were collected from a man between 40 and 49 years old with alopecia areata. Some clones in this sample may be carry-over from other donors' samples.

This clonotype was counted between two and nine times. The chain couples TRBV5-5 to TRBJ2-3; unclear D gene. Looked up from germline, CDR1 is SGHKS and CDR2 is YYEKEE (reference sequence). Trimming left V 2 bases short and J 1 base short, with 17 bases between. The CDR3 covers 17 residues. CDR3 in amino acids: CASSFGFTPGGTDTQYF. Here the CDR3 DNA reads TGTGCCAGCAGCTTCGGGTTCACACCGGGTGGCACAGATACGCAGTATTTT.

The chain employs TRBV5-4 and TRBJ2-2; D gene ambiguous. The germline gives CDR1 SGHNT, CDR2 YYREEE (reference sequence). Deletions cut 4 bases from V and 4 bases from J, with 11 bases between. This CDR3 is 14 amino acids long. The chain's CDR3 is CASSVAGVTGELFF. CDR3 nucleotide sequence: TGTGCCAGCAGCGTAGCAGGAGTCACCGGGGAGCTGTTTTTT.

This clonotype appeared many times. One junction end disagrees with the germline gene, perhaps due to a read error. The chain joins TRBV4-3 to TRBJ1-6; D call uncertain. The CDR3 sequence is 15 residues long. The germline V gene has CDR1 LGHNA and CDR2 YSLEER. The CDR3 coding sequence is TGCGCCAGCAGTCAAGACATGGGCCGAGATTCACCCCTCCACTTT. Translation: CASSQDMGRDSPLHF.

This clonotype was counted between two and nine times. This chain connects TRBV14 to TRBJ2-6, with 7 bases that match TRBD2. V was clipped by 4 bases and J by 2 bases; unmatched bases: 2. The CDR3 runs to 15 residues. CDR1 and CDR2 (germline): SGHDN, FVKESK. The CDR3: CASSRTSPGANVLTF. The CDR3 DNA sequence: TGTGCCAGCAGCCGGACTAGTCCTGGGGCCAACGTCCTGACTTTC.

The chain carries TRBV7-3 and TRBJ2-1; D is possibly TRBD1 or TRBD2 (6 bases each). Germline V gene sequence: CDR1 SGHTA, CDR2 FQGTGA. V lost 3 bases and J lost 8, with 14 bases in between. CDR3 size: 14 residues. CDR3 sequence (DNA): TGTGCCAGCAGCTTGGGACCTCGGGGGCATGAGCAGTTCTTC. Translated, it gives CASSLGPRGHEQFF.

This clonotype appeared a few times. The V gene is TRBV14, the J gene TRBJ2-6; TRBD1 matches at 8 bases. This CDR3 is built from 18 residues. Per the germline V gene, CDR1 is SGHDN and CDR2 is FVKESK. The J segment lost 0 bases and the V segment lost 5 bases, leaving 9 bases of the junction unmatched. In DNA form, the CDR3 reads TGTGCCAGCAGCACCCGGACAGGGCCCCTCTCTGGGGCCAACGTCCTGACTTTC. Translation gives CASSTRTGPLSGANVLTF.

The J gene is TRBJ2-7, the V gene TRBV27; 9 positions agree with TRBD2. The germline gives CDR1 MNHEY, CDR2 SMNVEV (reference sequence). After removal of 5 bases from V and 5 bases from J, the junction contained 10 bases not matched to a gene. CDR3 length: 15 residues. CDR3 coding DNA: TGTGCCAGCAGTCCAAGACTAGCGGTAAGGAACGAGCAGTACTTC. Residues: CASSPRLAVRNEQYF.

This clonotype has only a few counts. This rearrangement joins TRBV19 to TRBJ2-2, with TRBD2 identical over 12 bases. There are 18 residues in the CDR3. Germline V lookup: CDR1 LNHDA, CDR2 SQIVND (reference sequence). With V trimmed by 8 bases and J by 6 bases, 16 bases remained unmatched. In nucleotides, the CDR3 is TGTGCCAGTTCTCCACGACTAGCGGGGGTCCGGGTCGCCGGGGAGCTGTTTTTT. Translation: CASSPRLAGVRVAGELFF.

Only a few counts were recorded for this clonotype. This chain links TRBV5-4 with TRBJ2-2, with 7 nucleotides matching TRBD1. The ends lost 0 bases at V and 4 bases at J; junction bases unmatched: 6. Looked up from germline, CDR1 is SGHNT and CDR2 is YYREEE (reference sequence). This CDR3 has 16 amino acids. CDR3 DNA: TGTGCCAGCAGCTTGGACAGGGGAAGGGTCACCGGGGAGCTGTTTTTT. This codes for CASSLDRGRVTGELFF.

This sequence joins TRBV5-1 and TRBJ2-7, with D perhaps assigned TRBD1 or TRBD2 (5 bases each). From germline, CDR1 is SGHRS and CDR2 YFSETQ. This CDR3 region has 14 residues. Between the trimmed V and J ends, which lost 4 bases and 4 bases, there was a span of 15 bases. The CDR3 DNA reads as TGCGCCAGCAGCACCGGGACGGGCTTATACGAGCAGTACGTC. Translating gives CASSTGTGLYEQYV.

This clonotype appeared many times. V is TRBV5-1 and J is TRBJ1-5; D perhaps matches TRBD1 (6 bases). V was shortened by 6 bases and J by 1 base, with 20 bases between the two germline ends. This CDR3 spans 17 amino acids. Germline loops: CDR1 SGHRS, CDR2 YFSETQ. The CDR3 bases are TGCGCCAGCAAGGGGGGGCTGTGTGACGAGAGCAATCAGCCCCAGCATTTT. Translating it yields CASKGGLCDESNQPQHF.

This clonotype was recorded a few times. This chain joins TRBV27 and TRBJ2-3; D is perhaps TRBD1 or TRBD2 (6 bases each). In germline, CDR1 is MNHEY, CDR2 SMNVEV (reference sequence). V lost 8 bases to trimming and J lost 8 bases, with 20 bases between them. The CDR3 totals 14 residues. The DNA of the CDR3 is TGTGCCAGCTTTGAATCGGGGGCGCGTCGTACGCAGTATTTT. It translates to CASFESGARRTQYF.

This clonotype appeared a few times. This chain joins TRBV29-1 and TRBJ2-7, with D possibly being TRBD1 (6 bases). Germline V gene data show CDR1 as SQVTM and CDR2 as ANQGSEA. The V gene lost 6 bases and the J gene lost 2 bases, with 11 bases spanning the gap. The CDR3 contains 12 residues. The CDR3 nucleotides read TGCAGCGTCCTGACAGGAGCCTACGAGCAGTACTTC. It encodes CSVLTGAYEQYF.

This clonotype occurred a few times. The chain combines TRBV19 with TRBJ2-1; 8 nucleotides line up with TRBD1. The germline V gene encodes CDR1 LNHDA and CDR2 SQIVND (reference sequence). With V trimmed by 3 bases and J by 7 bases, 14 bases remained unmatched. This CDR3 contains 17 residues. The CDR3 region has the DNA TGTGCCAGTAGTATCCAGGACAGGGCCCCGAAATTGAATGAGCAGTTCTTC. Protein: CASSIQDRAPKLNEQFF.

V gene TRBV9 combines with J gene TRBJ1-1, with no clear D. The CDR3 consists of 15 residues. Germline assignment: CDR1 SGDLS and CDR2 YYNGEE. Trimming took off 1 base at V and 1 base at J, with 11 bases between the two ends. CDR3 in DNA: TGTGCCAGCAGCGTACAACCGCTTTCGAACACTGAAGCTTTCTTT. It is translated as CASSVQPLSNTEAFF.

This clonotype was observed a few times. J is TRBJ2-3 and V is TRBV20-1; D gene uncertain. The V gene's germline CDR1 is DFQATT and CDR2 SNEGSKA (reference sequence). Trimming took off 4 bases at V and 0 bases at J, with 20 bases between the two ends. This CDR3 has 17 amino acids. CDR3: CSAISAVVTTSTDTQYF. The DNA for the CDR3 is TGCAGTGCTATCTCCGCCGTAGTGACAACTAGCACAGATACGCAGTATTTT.

The chain combines TRBV27 with TRBJ1-5; D gene uncertain. This CDR3 region has 13 residues. V was pared by 6 bases and J by 0 bases, with 6 bases between. Germline V gene lookup returns CDR1 MNHEY and CDR2 SMNVEV (reference sequence). DNA of the CDR3: TGTGCCAGCAGCGCCTTTAGCAATCAGCCCCAGCATTTT. Protein product: CASSAFSNQPQHF.

The J gene is TRBJ2-7, the V gene TRBV28; D perhaps matches TRBD2 (5 bases). The CDR3 sequence is 12 residues long. The germline gives CDR1 MDHEN, CDR2 SYDVKM. Trimming shortened V by 5 bases and J by 7 bases, and 12 bases separated the two germline ends. The CDR3 spells CASSTRVAEQYF. The DNA of the CDR3 is TGTGCCAGCAGTACACGGGTAGCGGAGCAGTACTTC. Using reference TRBV28 and TRBJ2-7 for the parts outside the CDR3, the full variable domain is DVKVTQSSRYLVKRTGEKVFLECVQDMDHENMFWYRQDPGLGLRLIYFSYDVKMKEKGDIPEGYSVSREKKERFSLILESASTNQTSMYLCASSTRVAEQYFGPGTRLTVT.

V usage is TRBV28 and J usage is TRBJ1-1; D call uncertain. This CDR3 is 12 amino acids long. Germline CDR1 MDHEN, CDR2 SYDVKM. V gave up 2 bases and J gave up 5 bases, with 6 bases separating them. The CDR3 bases are TGTGCCAGCAGTTTAACAGTAACTGAAGCTTTCTTT. Encoded protein: CASSLTVTEAFF. The full variable domain, in which reference TRBV28 and TRBJ1-1 provide the parts outside the CDR3, is DVKVTQSSRYLVKRTGEKVFLECVQDMDHENMFWYRQDPGLGLRLIYFSYDVKMKEKGDIPEGYSVSREKKERFSLILESASTNQTSMYLCASSLTVTEAFFGQGTRLTVV.